The entry below describes one T cell receptor (beta chain). Antigen unknown. Clones were read by immunoSEQ multiplex PCR, and TCRdb kept only the in-frame ones, dropping some. Among over 55,000 clones listed, about 92% were seen once. This sample is drawn from a study of graft-versus-host responses after intestinal transplantation. General observations from the study: Early post-transplant HvG declines showed an association with peak circulating GvH clone levels. GvH clones were found in recipient marrow; some appeared first in ileum or blood.

The V segment lost 3 bases and the J segment 2 bases; nucleotides outside the gene matches: 2. The CDR3 is 15 residues long. Germline CDR1 and CDR2: MGHRA and YSYEKL. This receptor was taken from a human donor who received an intestinal transplant. The source material was unstimulated CD8+ T cells sorted from spleen or lymph node cells, sampled before intestinal transplant. The chain recombines TRBV4-1 with TRBJ2-7; TRBD1 aligns across 12 bases. CDR3 sequence: CASSQGDRGPYEQYF. In nucleotides, the CDR3 is TGCGCCAGCAGCCAGGGGGACAGGGGGCCCTACGAGCAGTACTTC.